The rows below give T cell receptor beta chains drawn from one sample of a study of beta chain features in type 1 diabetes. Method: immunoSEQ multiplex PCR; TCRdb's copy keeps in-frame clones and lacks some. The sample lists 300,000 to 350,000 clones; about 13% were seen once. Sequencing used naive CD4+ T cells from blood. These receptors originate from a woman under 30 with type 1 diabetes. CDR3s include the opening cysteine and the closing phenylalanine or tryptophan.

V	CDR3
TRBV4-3	CASSWTSGSTDTQYF
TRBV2	CASSPDRAEDTQYF
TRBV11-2	CASSSTTGNQPQHF
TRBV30	CAWSVEGYGYTF
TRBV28	CASSGGSSGPKNIQYF
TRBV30	CAWSGRGGASNQPQHF
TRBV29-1	CSVAQSNQPQHF
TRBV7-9	CASSLVAGRTDTQYF
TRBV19	CASTLGGGRNTEAFF
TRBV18	CASSPAGFNTEAFF
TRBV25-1	CASSLVDGVHNEQFF
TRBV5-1	CASSSGTGGAETQYF
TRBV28	CASSLIQGLSFF